The clone carrying this T cell receptor beta chain showed up just once. The record originates from a study of blood T cell repertoires in COVID-19. As for the study in general: Acute-phase and convalescent COVID-19 samples originated in the United States, Italy and Spain. PBMCs, B-cell-depleted T cells, or T cells provided the cDNA or gDNA that made up the material.

Assay used: immunoSEQ multiplex PCR; TCRdb lists only in-frame clones, some missing. The sample has around 280,000 clones; about 90% are singletons. Seattle researchers signed up patients amid active infection and tracked them longitudinally. Sequencing input: peripheral blood. This receptor was obtained from a woman between 25 and 40 years old with COVID-19, enrolled during active disease.

CDR3 coding DNA: TGTGCCAGCAGAATTAGCGGGGGCCTCAATGAGCAGTTCTTC. It is translated as CASRISGGLNEQFF. The chain has TRBV7-9 and TRBJ2-1, with 9 nucleotides matching TRBD2. CDR3 length equals 14 residues. The V gene's germline CDR1 is SEHNR and CDR2 FQNEAQ (reference sequence). J gave up 6 bases and V 6 bases, and 6 bases lay outside the gene matches.